These 24 T cell receptor beta chains originate from one sample sequenced in a study of blood T cell repertoires in COVID-19. This table comes from immunoSEQ multiplex PCR, and its TCRdb copy is limited to in-frame clones, with some not included. Here the sample spans approximately 190,000 clones, roughly 84% being singletons. The material sequenced was peripheral blood. All receptors come from a human donor in a cohort sampled during active COVID-19.

The chain links TRBV10-3 to TRBJ2-5; perhaps TRBD1 as D (6 bases). The V and J ends lost 0 bases and 5 bases respectively, with 7 bases between them. The germline gives CDR1 ENHRY, CDR2 SYGVKD. CDR3 length: 13 amino acids. The CDR3 region is CAISESTGETQYF. The CDR3, as DNA: TGTGCCATCAGTGAGTCGACAGGCGAGACCCAGTACTTC.

The rearrangement joins TRBV10-3 to TRBJ1-4; 9 positions match TRBD1. After removal of 0 bases from V and 5 bases from J, the junction contained 1 base not matched to a gene. CDR3 size: 15 residues. Germline V gene data show CDR1 as ENHRY and CDR2 as SYGVKD. CDR3 nucleotide sequence: TGTGCCATCAGTGAGTCTGGACAGGGGAATGAAAAACTGTTTTTT. Protein: CAISESGQGNEKLFF.

The chain uses TRBV15 and TRBJ2-5; D unclear. Between the trimmed V and J ends, which lost 0 bases and 2 bases, there was a span of 7 bases. The V gene's germline CDR1 is LNHNV and CDR2 YYDKDF (reference sequence). CDR3 size: 14 residues. In DNA, the CDR3 is TGTGCCACCAGCAGAGATCGTTTTCAAGAGACCCAGTACTTC. This translates into CATSRDRFQETQYF.

The V call is TRBV10-2, the J call TRBJ1-1, with D unclear. This CDR3 is 13 amino acids long. The V gene lost 8 bases and the J gene lost 4 bases, with 14 bases spanning the gap. CDR1 is WSHSY, CDR2 SAAADI, per germline. The DNA of the CDR3 is TGCGCCAGCGAAAATTCGGGGAGCACTGAAGCTTTCTTT. The encoded protein is CASENSGSTEAFF.

This clone was counted a single time. The rearrangement links TRBV7-9 to TRBJ1-2; no definite D call. The germline V gene encodes CDR1 SEHNR and CDR2 FQNEAQ (reference sequence). The V end lost 7 bases, the J end lost 8 bases, and 20 bases lay between the germline ends. The CDR3 is 14 amino acids. The CDR3 DNA reads as TGTGCCAGCACCCCCCGGAGGGAGGGCTCCGGCTACACCTTC. Translation: CASTPRREGSGYTF.

The genes are TRBV10-3 and TRBJ2-3, with D hard to call. Trimming cost V 4 bases and J 2 bases, with 10 bases left between them. This CDR3 comprises 14 residues. The germline CDR1 and CDR2 sequences are ENHRY and SYGVKD. The CDR3 DNA sequence: TGTGCCATCAGTGTAACGAGAGCCACAGATACGCAGTATTTT. This sequence encodes CAISVTRATDTQYF.

This chain connects TRBV6-5 to TRBJ2-1; 9 nucleotides line up with TRBD1. The CDR3 sequence is 15 residues long. CDR1 is MNHEY and CDR2 is SVGAGI in the germline V gene. After removal of 8 bases from V and 6 bases from J, the junction contained 11 bases not matched to a gene. The CDR3 DNA reads as TGTGCCAGCCAGAGGGTACAGGGGGCTAGCAATGAGCAGTTCTTC. Protein product: CASQRVQGASNEQFF.

The CDR3 DNA is TGTGCCAGCAGTTTAGGACAGTCTGGGGCCAACGTCCTGACTTTC. Translating gives CASSLGQSGANVLTF. This chain joins TRBV28 and TRBJ2-6; D perhaps matches TRBD1 (6 bases). Germline-derived CDR1 and CDR2 are MDHEN and SYDVKM. Deletions cut 2 bases from V and 1 base from J, with 6 bases between. CDR3 size: 15 residues. The complete variable domain, with remaining parts taken from reference TRBV28 and TRBJ2-6, reads DVKVTQSSRYLVKRTGEKVFLECVQDMDHENMFWYRQDPGLGLRLIYFSYDVKMKEKGDIPEGYSVSREKKERFSLILESASTNQTSMYLCASSLGQSGANVLTFGAGSRLTVL.

The chain employs TRBV7-2 and TRBJ2-5, with 13 bases that match TRBD2. Germline loops: CDR1 SGHTA, CDR2 FQGNSA. This CDR3 contains 18 residues. Trimming at V came to 5 bases and at J to 4 bases, leaving 13 bases not matched to a gene. The CDR3 region has the DNA TGTGCCAGCAGCCAACGTAGGACTAGCGGGAGTCTAGCAGAGACCCAGTACTTC. Protein product: CASSQRRTSGSLAETQYF.

The chain uses TRBV6-6 and TRBJ2-3; 12 positions agree with TRBD2. Germline CDR1 is MNHNY and CDR2 is SVGAGI (reference sequence). The length of the CDR3 is 16 residues. J lost 7 bases, V lost 5 bases, and 10 bases had no gene match. CDR3 nucleotide sequence: TGTGCCAGCAGTGCCACGACTAGCGGGAGTTTGCATACGCAGTATTTT. Translated, it gives CASSATTSGSLHTQYF.

V usage is TRBV5-8 and J usage is TRBJ1-2; 9 bases match TRBD1. The CDR3 covers 15 residues. V lost 3 bases and J lost 8; bases outside the gene matches: 11. Germline V CDR1 and CDR2: SGHTS, YDEGEE. The CDR3 sequence: CASSWSRDRAGGYTF. In nucleotides, the CDR3 is TGTGCCAGCAGCTGGAGCCGGGACAGGGCCGGCGGCTACACCTTC. Full variable domain (outside the CDR3, taken from reference TRBV5-8 and TRBJ1-2): EAGVTQSPTHLIKTRGQQATLRCSPISGHTSVYWYQQALGLGLQFLLWYDEGEERNRGNFPPRFSGRQFPNYSSELNVNALELEDSALYLCASSWSRDRAGGYTFGSGTRLTVV.

J is TRBJ1-2 and V is TRBV5-1; no firm D call. The V and J ends lost 3 bases and 2 bases respectively, with 5 bases between them. CDR1 and CDR2 from the germline V gene are SGHRS and YFSETQ. The CDR3 is 12 residues long. The CDR3 sequence: CASSSQNYGYTF. DNA for the CDR3: TGCGCCAGCAGCTCCCAGAACTATGGCTACACCTTC.

This clone is a singleton in its sample. The rearrangement links TRBV19 to TRBJ2-5; maybe TRBD2 (6 bases). CDR3 length equals 14 residues. Germline CDR1 reads LNHDA; CDR2 reads SQIVND (reference sequence). The germline V and J ends were trimmed by 5 bases and 6 bases, with 16 bases remaining between them. The CDR3 sequence is CASSARTGRQTQYF. The CDR3 DNA reads TGTGCCAGTAGTGCTCGGACGGGGAGGCAGACCCAGTACTTC.

The chain is built from TRBV5-1 and TRBJ2-1; 9 positions agree with TRBD2. V was clipped by 4 bases and J by 7 bases; unmatched bases: 12. Germline-derived CDR1 and CDR2 are SGHRS and YFSETQ. The CDR3 totals 16 residues. CDR3 region: CASSLIAGVPGNEQFF. Here the CDR3 DNA reads TGCGCCAGCAGCCTTATAGCGGGAGTGCCGGGTAATGAGCAGTTCTTC.

The V gene is TRBV5-8, the J gene TRBJ1-4; 8 bases fit TRBD1. CDR3 length equals 17 residues. V was clipped by 3 bases and J by 0 bases; unmatched bases: 7. Germline V gene sequence: CDR1 SGHTS, CDR2 YDEGEE. This chain's CDR3 is CASSSLQGATTNEKLFF. CDR3 nucleotides: TGTGCCAGCAGCTCCTTGCAGGGGGCCACAACTAATGAAAAACTGTTTTTT.

The chain is built from TRBV19 and TRBJ2-5; 7 nucleotides line up with TRBD2. Germline CDR1 reads LNHDA; CDR2 reads SQIVND (reference sequence). Losses at the gene ends were 4 bases for V and 4 bases for J; bases not matched to a gene: 9. The CDR3 sequence is 15 residues long. The DNA for the CDR3 is TGTGCCAGTAGTAGCCAACCGTGGGGGGGAGAGACCCAGTACTTC. This codes for CASSSQPWGGETQYF.

The J gene is TRBJ1-1, the V gene TRBV5-6, with 7 bases that match TRBD1. CDR1 SGHDT and CDR2 YYEEEE come from the germline V gene. Trimming at V came to 9 bases and at J to 4 bases, leaving 15 bases not matched to a gene. This CDR3 contains 15 residues. The CDR3 DNA reads TGTGCCACCGCGCAACTGTTCTCAGGGGGCACTGAAGCTTTCTTT. Translated, it gives CATAQLFSGGTEAFF.

In nucleotides, the CDR3 is TGCGCCAGCAGCTTCAGCCCAGGGGGCACAGAGACCCAGTACTTC. Translating it yields CASSFSPGGTETQYF. The V gene is TRBV5-1, the J gene TRBJ2-5; 8 nucleotides match TRBD1. The CDR3 length is 15 residues. V was pared by 2 bases and J by 4 bases, with 7 bases of the junction left unmatched. Germline CDR1 and CDR2: SGHRS and YFSETQ.

V usage is TRBV28 and J usage is TRBJ2-5, with 8 bases identical to TRBD2. The CDR3 loop spans 15 amino acids. Germline CDR1 and CDR2: MDHEN and SYDVKM. V lost 0 bases to trimming and J lost 5 bases; unmatched junction nucleotides: 5. The DNA for the CDR3 is TGTGCCAGCAGTTTATGGACTAGCGTCGGGGAGACCCAGTACTTC. Protein sequence: CASSLWTSVGETQYF.

V and J are TRBV28 and TRBJ2-1; 10 nucleotides align to TRBD2. V shed 7 bases and J 4 bases; nucleotides not matched to a gene: 10. The CDR3 sequence is 16 residues long. Germline CDR1 and CDR2: MDHEN and SYDVKM. Here the CDR3 DNA reads TGTGCCAGCAAACTAGCGGGATTAGCCATGTACAATGAGCAGTTCTTC. It codes for CASKLAGLAMYNEQFF. Drawing the rest from reference TRBV28 and TRBJ2-1, the complete variable domain is DVKVTQSSRYLVKRTGEKVFLECVQDMDHENMFWYRQDPGLGLRLIYFSYDVKMKEKGDIPEGYSVSREKKERFSLILESASTNQTSMYLCASKLAGLAMYNEQFFGPGTRLTVL.

CDR3 nucleotide sequence: TGTGCCAGCAGCTTATGGGGTCAGGGGAGCACAGATACGCAGTATTTT. Translating it yields CASSLWGQGSTDTQYF. The V and J genes are TRBV7-6 and TRBJ2-3, with TRBD1 as a possible D gene (6 bases). V lost 2 bases and J 0 bases, leaving 12 bases between the germline ends. This CDR3 contains 16 residues. CDR1 is SGHVS and CDR2 is FNYEAQ in the germline V gene.

This chain connects TRBV13 to TRBJ2-3; 15 bases agree with TRBD2. The V segment lost 5 bases and the J segment 8 bases; nucleotides outside the gene matches: 5. This CDR3 contains 15 residues. The germline V gene has CDR1 PRHDT and CDR2 FYEKMQ (reference sequence). CDR3 DNA sequence: TGTGCCAGCAGCCGAGGGACTAGCGGGAGGAGTACGCAGTATTTT. Translating gives CASSRGTSGRSTQYF.

The rearrangement joins TRBV7-9 to TRBJ1-4; tentatively, D is TRBD1 (5 bases). The ends were cut back, 8 bases at V and 5 bases at J, with 15 bases in the middle. This CDR3 is 14 amino acids long. CDR1 and CDR2 (germline): SEHNR, FQNEAQ (reference sequence). In DNA form, the CDR3 reads TGTGCCAGCGCGACGATGGGGCTGAATGAAAAACTGTTTTTT. Translating it yields CASATMGLNEKLFF.

V gene TRBV5-1 combines with J gene TRBJ2-1; D unclear. With 0 bases removed from V and 3 bases from J, the gap between germline ends came to 13 bases. Germline CDR1 and CDR2: SGHRS and YFSETQ. CDR3 size: 16 residues. CDR3 in DNA: TGCGCCAGCAGCTTGGATAGCTTAGGCATCTACAATGAGCAGTTCTTC. The encoded protein is CASSLDSLGIYNEQFF.